The 18 T cell receptor beta chains reported below all come from one sample, sequenced in a study of blood T cell repertoires in COVID-19. Data came from immunoSEQ multiplex PCR; TCRdb stores just in-frame clones and leaves some out. Among around 100,000 clones listed, 90% were seen once. The specimen was peripheral blood. The receptors were gathered from a man between 18 and 29 years old with COVID-19, enrolled during active disease.

V usage is TRBV7-9 and J usage is TRBJ2-5; 10 positions agree with TRBD1. V shed 4 bases, J shed 5 bases, and the junction held 4 bases outside the gene matches. CDR1 is SEHNR, CDR2 FQNEAQ, per germline (reference sequence). The CDR3 covers 14 residues. CDR3: CASSYQGQGETQYF. CDR3 nucleotide sequence: TGTGCCAGCAGCTACCAGGGACAGGGGGAGACCCAGTACTTC.

The rearrangement joins TRBV13 to TRBJ1-1; D not resolved. The CDR3 runs to 12 residues. The V and J ends lost 0 bases and 5 bases respectively, with 4 bases between them. Germline V gene lookup returns CDR1 PRHDT and CDR2 FYEKMQ (reference sequence). The CDR3 nucleotides are TGTGCCAGCAGCTTAGGCAGGACTGAAGCTTTCTTT. Encoded protein: CASSLGRTEAFF.

With respect to this clone: The germline gene is not matched at one end of the junction; a read error may be the cause. V is TRBV28 and J is TRBJ2-5; D is possibly TRBD2 (5 bases). Germline-derived CDR1 and CDR2 are MDHEN and SYDVKM. The CDR3 spans 11 residues. The CDR3 loop is CASTGGEAQYF. CDR3 DNA: TGTGCCAGCACCGGAGGAGAGGCCCAGTACTTC.

This sequence joins TRBV25-1 and TRBJ1-6, with 9 bases fitting TRBD1. V was clipped by 4 bases and J by 9 bases; unmatched bases: 7. Germline lookup yields CDR1 MGHDK and CDR2 SYGVNS. The CDR3 has 15 residues. The CDR3 sequence: CASSASGTGLSPLHF. For the CDR3, the DNA is TGTGCCAGCAGTGCCTCGGGGACAGGGCTTTCACCCCTCCACTTT. Based on the CDR3 plus reference TRBV25-1 and TRBJ1-6, the full variable domain is EADIYQTPRYLVIGTGKKITLECSQTMGHDKMYWYQQDPGMELHLIHYSYGVNSTEKGDLSSESTVSRIRTEHFPLTLESARPSHTSQYLCASSASGTGLSPLHFGNGTRLTVT.

The genes are TRBV2 and TRBJ2-2; D remains ambiguous. The CDR3 extends over 13 amino acids. Germline CDR1 is SNHLY and CDR2 is FYNNEI. V lost 9 bases and J 5 bases, leaving 13 bases between the germline ends. The CDR3: CASRLIFTGELFF. The CDR3 DNA sequence: TGTGCCAGTAGATTAATTTTTACCGGGGAGCTGTTTTTT.

V and J are TRBV5-6 and TRBJ2-1; 8 nucleotides agree with TRBD1. The V segment lost 0 bases and the J segment 8 bases; nucleotides outside the gene matches: 4. The CDR3 extends over 14 amino acids. CDR1 and CDR2 (germline): SGHDT, YYEEEE. The CDR3 sequence: CASSLGTGFHEQFF. The CDR3 nucleotides are TGTGCCAGCAGCTTGGGGACAGGGTTCCATGAGCAGTTCTTC. Supplemented by reference TRBV5-6 and TRBJ2-1, the full variable domain reads DAGVTQSPTHLIKTRGQQVTLRCSPKSGHDTVSWYQQALGQGPQFIFQYYEEEERQRGNFPDRFSGHQFPNYSSELNVNALLLGDSALYLCASSLGTGFHEQFFGPGTRLTVL.

The gene calls are TRBV25-1 and TRBJ2-7, with a tentative D call TRBD1 (6 bases). The length of the CDR3 is 16 residues. The germline V gene has CDR1 MGHDK and CDR2 SYGVNS. V gave up 1 base and J gave up 5 bases, with 18 bases separating them. The CDR3 sequence is CASSEFGQQGADEQYF. The CDR3 coding sequence is TGTGCCAGCAGTGAATTCGGTCAACAGGGCGCGGACGAGCAGTACTTC.

The rearrangement links TRBV15 to TRBJ2-7; 10 positions match TRBD2. V gave up 3 bases and J gave up 4 bases; unmatched junction bases: 0. The CDR3 is 13 amino acids. CDR1 and CDR2 (germline): LNHNV, YYDKDF (reference sequence). The chain's CDR3 is CATSRTSGYEQYF. Here the CDR3 DNA reads TGTGCCACCAGCAGGACTAGCGGGTACGAGCAGTACTTC.

This clone was counted once. The gene calls are TRBV6-5 and TRBJ1-5, with D unresolved. Germline V gene sequence: CDR1 MNHEY, CDR2 SVGAGI. CDR3 length: 14 residues. Trimming stripped 5 bases from V and 1 base from J, with 9 bases between. DNA of the CDR3: TGTGCCAGCAGTCCCCTTCCGAGCAATCAGCCCCAGCATTTT. Protein sequence: CASSPLPSNQPQHF.

This rearrangement joins TRBV18 to TRBJ2-7; 8 nucleotides line up with TRBD1. J lost 3 bases, V lost 6 bases, and 4 bases had no gene match. Germline CDR1 is KGHSH and CDR2 is LQKENI. The length of the CDR3 is 13 residues. The CDR3 is CASSQGQGYEQYF. The CDR3 DNA reads TGTGCCAGCTCCCAAGGACAGGGCTACGAGCAGTACTTC.

This sequence joins TRBV18 and TRBJ1-5; the D is unclear. V was clipped by 2 bases and J by 2 bases, with 13 bases between them. Germline V lookup: CDR1 KGHSH, CDR2 LQKENI. The CDR3 has 16 residues. Here the CDR3 reads CASSPYSGEGNQPQHF. The CDR3 nucleotides are TGTGCCAGCTCACCATATAGCGGGGAAGGCAATCAGCCCCAGCATTTT. The whole variable domain, remainder taken from reference TRBV18 and TRBJ1-5, is NAGVMQNPRHLVRRRGQEARLRCSPMKGHSHVYWYRQLPEEGLKFMVYLQKENIIDESGMPKERFSAEFPKEGPSILRIQQVVRGDSAAYFCASSPYSGEGNQPQHFGDGTRLSIL.

The chain links TRBV5-8 to TRBJ2-2; maybe TRBD1 (5 bases). This CDR3 has 15 amino acids. V lost 4 bases, J lost 5 bases, and 15 bases lay in between. Germline lookup yields CDR1 SGHTS and CDR2 YDEGEE. This chain's CDR3 is CASSPRAGLTGELFF. The CDR3 bases are TGTGCCAGCAGCCCCCGGGCAGGGCTGACCGGGGAGCTGTTTTTT.

The V gene is TRBV9, the J gene TRBJ2-1; 8 nucleotides line up with TRBD1. V was clipped by 3 bases and J by 0 bases; unmatched bases: 8. This CDR3 region has 17 residues. CDR1 and CDR2 (germline): SGDLS, YYNGEE. Here the CDR3 DNA reads TGTGCCAGCAGCGCCTACCGGGACAGGTTCTCCTACAATGAGCAGTTCTTC. It is translated as CASSAYRDRFSYNEQFF.

The rearrangement uses TRBV4-3 and TRBJ2-7, with TRBD1 matching 7 bases. Germline V lookup: CDR1 LGHNA, CDR2 YSLEER. CDR3 length: 15 amino acids. With V trimmed by 3 bases and J by 9 bases, 14 bases remained unmatched. CDR3 amino acids: CASSHGTAPGGVQYF. The CDR3 DNA sequence: TGCGCCAGCAGCCATGGGACAGCCCCTGGGGGCGTGCAGTACTTC.

This clone was picked up a small number of times. V and J are TRBV19 and TRBJ1-2; D is undetermined. The CDR3 sequence is 11 residues long. The germline V gene has CDR1 LNHDA and CDR2 SQIVND (reference sequence). V was cut by 6 bases and J by 7 bases, with 9 bases left in between. The CDR3 is CASSTEIGYTF. The DNA for the CDR3 is TGTGCCAGTAGCACTGAAATTGGCTACACCTTC.

Concerning this clone: Its ends do not fully match the called genes, so a read error is possible. The chain carries TRBV29-1 and TRBJ1-4; no reliable D call. Germline CDR1 and CDR2: SQVTM and ANQGSEA. The CDR3 is 11 amino acids. Here the CDR3 DNA reads TGCAGCGTTGTCCAGGAGGAAAAACTGCTTTTT. Translation gives CSVVQEEKLLF.

Here the CDR3 reads CASSLFPGGRGYTF. The CDR3 DNA reads as TGTGCCAGCAGTTTATTTCCAGGGGGCCGTGGCTACACCTTC. The chain has TRBV27 and TRBJ1-2; 8 nucleotides match TRBD1. Germline V gene lookup returns CDR1 MNHEY and CDR2 SMNVEV (reference sequence). Trimming cost V 1 base and J 7 bases; bases outside gene matches: 5. The CDR3 extends over 14 amino acids.

The V gene is TRBV4-3, the J gene TRBJ2-3; perhaps TRBD2 as D (6 bases). The length of the CDR3 is 17 residues. V lost 1 base to trimming and J lost 1 base, with 15 bases between them. Looked up from germline, CDR1 is LGHNA and CDR2 is YSLEER. In DNA form, the CDR3 reads TGCGCCAGCAGCCAAGGTCTGCTAGCGTTTGGCACAGATACGCAGTATTTT. Translating gives CASSQGLLAFGTDTQYF.